This TCR beta chain appears in the sequencing data of a study of breast tumors, draining lymph nodes, adjacent tissues. V was pared by 3 bases and J by 4 bases, with 10 bases between. Germline CDR1 is DFQATT and CDR2 is SNEGSKA (reference sequence). This CDR3 has 14 amino acids. Breast cancer patients provided tissue from their axillary draining lymph nodes. TCRdb passed the multiplex PCR reads through MiXCR, listing each CDR3 protein once. The data contain 120,000 to 150,000 distinct CDR3 sequences, roughly 33% of them seen just once; the ten biggest clones take up 2% to 2.5%. This clonotype was seen ten or more times. No antigen is known for it. Broader study findings: Compared with basal-like, luminal-like tumors shared significantly more repertoire with nontumor tissue.

Sequenced: axillary lymph node tissue. This clonotype was obtained from a female donor with breast cancer. Some clones in this sample may be carry-over from other donors' samples. V and J are TRBV20-1 and TRBJ1-6; D ambiguous. The CDR3 spells CSASRLSYNSPLHF. Here the CDR3 DNA reads TGCAGTGCTAGTCGGTTGTCTTATAATTCACCCCTCCACTTT.